This TCR beta chain is drawn from a study of T cell clones after liver transplantation. Libraries were prepared by immunoSEQ multiplex PCR; TCRdb keeps only in-frame clonotypes and omits some of them. Of 60,000 or so clones listed, 65% to 75% are singletons. Only one count was recorded for this clone. Germline V lookup: CDR1 SEHNR, CDR2 FQNEAQ (reference sequence). With 1 base clipped from V and 0 bases from J, the junction kept 1 base outside the gene matches. The CDR3 is 15 residues long. The clonotype originates from a human donor who received a liver transplant. The sequenced sample was CD4+ T cells from blood, obtained before liver transplant. This chain connects TRBV7-9 to TRBJ1-1; 8 bases agree with TRBD1. The CDR3 is CASSLGQGMNTEAFF. CDR3 DNA: TGTGCCAGCAGCTTAGGACAGGGGATGAACACTGAAGCTTTCTTT.